The T cell receptor (beta chain) described here comes from a study of identical twins. CDR1 DFQATT and CDR2 SNEGSKA come from the germline V gene (reference sequence). Trimming left V 3 bases short and J 5 bases short, with 10 bases between. This CDR3 spans 13 amino acids. MiXCR, run by TCRdb on the 5' RACE reads, gives a single entry per CDR3 protein. The sample contains hundreds of thousands of distinct CDR3 sequences, 15% to 20% of which appear only once. The same sample was also studied in work on T cells expressing NK-cell markers.

The V and J genes are TRBV20-1 and TRBJ2-2; D is undetermined. Sequences were obtained from PBMCs. The receptor comes from a woman younger than 30 in good health. This chain's CDR3 is CSARGTVTGELFF. CDR3 sequence (DNA): TGCAGTGCTAGGGGCACCGTAACCGGGGAGCTGTTTTTT.